This TCR beta chain stems from a study of a mutant IDH1 vaccine in newly diagnosed glioma. Time point denoted: week 11, during vaccination. Every single dose of the vaccine, 300 ug of mutant IDH1 20-mer peptide, came with topical imiquimod. Germline CDR1 reads SNHLY; CDR2 reads FYNNEI. The CDR3 consists of 15 residues. The V end lost 3 bases, the J end lost 0 bases, and 9 bases lay between the germline ends. Sequencing used immunoSEQ multiplex PCR; TCRdb keeps in-frame clones, though not all of them. Of about 110,000 clones detected, 85% to 90% appear once; the ten largest clones hold roughly 0.55%. The table lists this clone with a few counts. Its matching antigen is unknown.

The material sequenced was PBMCs, taken from a glioma patient whose treatment included an IDH1 peptide vaccine. The rearrangement uses TRBV2 and TRBJ1-5; possibly TRBD1 for D (5 bases). The sequence derives from a woman aged 45-65 years with glioma. The CDR3 protein is CASSDRVNSNQPQHF. The CDR3 DNA is TGTGCCAGCAGTGACAGGGTGAATAGCAATCAGCCCCAGCATTTT.